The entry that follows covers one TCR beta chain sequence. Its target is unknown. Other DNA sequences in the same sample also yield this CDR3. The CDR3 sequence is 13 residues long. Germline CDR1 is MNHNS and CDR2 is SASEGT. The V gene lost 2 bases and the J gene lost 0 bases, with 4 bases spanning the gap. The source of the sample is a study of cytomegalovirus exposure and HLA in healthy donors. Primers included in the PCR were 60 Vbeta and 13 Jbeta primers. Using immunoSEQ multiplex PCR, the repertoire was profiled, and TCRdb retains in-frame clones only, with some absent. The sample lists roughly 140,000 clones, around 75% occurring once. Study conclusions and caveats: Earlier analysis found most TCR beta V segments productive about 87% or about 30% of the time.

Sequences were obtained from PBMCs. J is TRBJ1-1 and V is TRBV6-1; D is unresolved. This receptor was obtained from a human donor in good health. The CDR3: CASSETVNTEAFF. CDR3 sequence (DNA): TGTGCCAGCAGTGAAACAGTGAACACTGAAGCTTTCTTT.